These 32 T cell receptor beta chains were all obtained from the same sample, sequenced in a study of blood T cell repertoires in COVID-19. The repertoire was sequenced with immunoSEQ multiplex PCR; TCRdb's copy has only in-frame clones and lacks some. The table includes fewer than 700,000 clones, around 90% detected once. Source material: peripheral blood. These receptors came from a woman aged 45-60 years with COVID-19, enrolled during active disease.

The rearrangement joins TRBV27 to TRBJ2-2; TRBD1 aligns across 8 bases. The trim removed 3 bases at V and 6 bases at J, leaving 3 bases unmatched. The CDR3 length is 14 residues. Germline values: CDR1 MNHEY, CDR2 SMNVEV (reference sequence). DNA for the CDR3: TGTGCCAGCAGTTTCCAGGACAGGGCCGGGGAGCTGTTTTTT. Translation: CASSFQDRAGELFF.

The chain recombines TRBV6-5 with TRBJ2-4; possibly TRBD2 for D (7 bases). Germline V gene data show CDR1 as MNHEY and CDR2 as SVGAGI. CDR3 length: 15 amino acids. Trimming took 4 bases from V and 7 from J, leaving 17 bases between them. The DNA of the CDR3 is TGTGCCAGCAGTTTCCTCATGGGGGGGGCCAACATTCAGTACTTC. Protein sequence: CASSFLMGGANIQYF.

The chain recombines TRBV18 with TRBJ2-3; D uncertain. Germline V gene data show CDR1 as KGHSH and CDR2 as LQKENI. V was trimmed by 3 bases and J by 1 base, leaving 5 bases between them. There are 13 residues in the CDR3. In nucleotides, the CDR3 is TGTGCCAGCTCACCTCCTGGCACAGATACGCAGTATTTT. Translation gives CASSPPGTDTQYF.

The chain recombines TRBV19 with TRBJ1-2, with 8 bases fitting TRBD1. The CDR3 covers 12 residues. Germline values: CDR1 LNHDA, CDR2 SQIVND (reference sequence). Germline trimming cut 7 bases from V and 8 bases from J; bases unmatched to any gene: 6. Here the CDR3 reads CASNQGAAGYTF. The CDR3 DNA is TGTGCCAGTAACCAGGGGGCGGCCGGCTACACCTTC.

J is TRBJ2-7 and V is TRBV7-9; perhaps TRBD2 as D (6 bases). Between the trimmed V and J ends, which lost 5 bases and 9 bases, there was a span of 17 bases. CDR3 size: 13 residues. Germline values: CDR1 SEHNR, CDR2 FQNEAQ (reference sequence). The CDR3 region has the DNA TGTGCCAGCAGCCCAAGCCATGGGGGGTCGCAGTACTTC. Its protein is CASSPSHGGSQYF.

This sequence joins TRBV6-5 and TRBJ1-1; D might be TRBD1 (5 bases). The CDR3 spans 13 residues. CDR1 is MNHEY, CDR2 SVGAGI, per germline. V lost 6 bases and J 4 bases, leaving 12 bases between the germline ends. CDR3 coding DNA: TGTGCCAGCAGACGGGGGAGTTCCACTGAAGCTTTCTTT. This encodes CASRRGSSTEAFF.

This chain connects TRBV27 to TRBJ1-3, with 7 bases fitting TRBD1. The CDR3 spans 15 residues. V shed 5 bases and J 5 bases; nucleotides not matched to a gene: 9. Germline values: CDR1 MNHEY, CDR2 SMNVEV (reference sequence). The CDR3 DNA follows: TGTGCCAGCAGTCCCTGGACAGGCGTAAGAAACACCATATATTTT. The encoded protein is CASSPWTGVRNTIYF.

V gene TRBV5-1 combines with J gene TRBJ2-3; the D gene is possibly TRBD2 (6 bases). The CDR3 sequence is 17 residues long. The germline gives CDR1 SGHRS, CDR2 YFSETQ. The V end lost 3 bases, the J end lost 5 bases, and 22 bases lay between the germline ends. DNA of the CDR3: TGCGCCAGCAGCTCCCGCCGCCTAGCGACGGGTGTAGATACGCAGTATTTT. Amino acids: CASSSRRLATGVDTQYF.

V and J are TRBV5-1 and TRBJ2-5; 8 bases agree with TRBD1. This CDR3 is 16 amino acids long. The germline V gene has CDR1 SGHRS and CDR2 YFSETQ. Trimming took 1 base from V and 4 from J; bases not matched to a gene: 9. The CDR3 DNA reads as TGCGCCAGCAGCTTGAGGGCAGGGGGCTATGGAGAGACCCAGTACTTC. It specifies CASSLRAGGYGETQYF. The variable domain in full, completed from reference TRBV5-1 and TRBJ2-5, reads KAGVTQTPRYLIKTRGQQVTLSCSPISGHRSVSWYQQTPGQGLQFLFEYFSETQRNKGNFPGRFSGRQFSNSRSEMNVSTLELGDSALYLCASSLRAGGYGETQYFGPGTRLLVL.

CDR3 sequence (DNA): TGTGCCAGCAGTCCGCGGTCCAATGAGCAGTTCTTC. As protein: CASSPRSNEQFF. The V gene is TRBV27, the J gene TRBJ2-1; D remains unclear. This CDR3 contains 12 residues. V was trimmed by 5 bases and J by 6 bases, leaving 8 bases between them. Germline CDR1 reads MNHEY; CDR2 reads SMNVEV (reference sequence).

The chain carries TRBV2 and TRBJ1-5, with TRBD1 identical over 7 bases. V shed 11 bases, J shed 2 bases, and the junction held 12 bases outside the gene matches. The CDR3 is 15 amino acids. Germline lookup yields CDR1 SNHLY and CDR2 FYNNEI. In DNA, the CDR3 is TGTGCCTCTACTGAGGGGGCGCGCGGCAATCAGCCCCAGCATTTT. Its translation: CASTEGARGNQPQHF. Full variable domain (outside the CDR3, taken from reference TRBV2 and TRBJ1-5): EPEVTQTPSHQVTQMGQEVILRCVPISNHLYFYWYRQILGQKVEFLVSFYNNEISEKSEIFDDQFSVERPDGSNFTLKIRSTKLEDSAMYFCASTEGARGNQPQHFGDGTRLSIL.

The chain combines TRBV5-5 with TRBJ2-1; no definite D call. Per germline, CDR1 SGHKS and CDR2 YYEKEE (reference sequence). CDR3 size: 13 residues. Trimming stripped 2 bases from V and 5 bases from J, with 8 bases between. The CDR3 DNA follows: TGTGCCAGCAGCTTATTTGTCGACAATGAGCAGTTCTTC. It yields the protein CASSLFVDNEQFF. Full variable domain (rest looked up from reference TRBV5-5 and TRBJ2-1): DAGVTQSPTHLIKTRGQQVTLRCSPISGHKSVSWYQQVLGQGPQFIFQYYEKEERGRGNFPDRFSARQFPNYSSELNVNALLLGDSALYLCASSLFVDNEQFFGPGTRLTVL.

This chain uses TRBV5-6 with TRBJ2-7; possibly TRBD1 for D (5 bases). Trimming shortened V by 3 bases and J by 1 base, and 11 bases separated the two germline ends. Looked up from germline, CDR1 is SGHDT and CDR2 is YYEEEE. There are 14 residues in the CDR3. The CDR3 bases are TGTGCCAGCAGCTATATCAGGGATTCCTACGAGCAGTACTTC. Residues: CASSYIRDSYEQYF.

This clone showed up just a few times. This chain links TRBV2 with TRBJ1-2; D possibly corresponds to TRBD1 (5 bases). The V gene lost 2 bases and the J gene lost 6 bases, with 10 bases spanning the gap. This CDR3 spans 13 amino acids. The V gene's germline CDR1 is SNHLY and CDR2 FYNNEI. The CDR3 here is CASSESPGNGYTF. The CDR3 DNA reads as TGTGCCAGCAGTGAAAGCCCAGGGAATGGCTACACCTTC.

The CDR3 DNA reads TGCAGTGCTGGTGACAGGAACACTGAAGCTTTCTTT. Its protein product is CSAGDRNTEAFF. The V gene is TRBV20-1, the J gene TRBJ1-1; possible D gene TRBD1, 5 bases. Deletions cut 5 bases from V and 1 base from J, with 8 bases between. The CDR3 is 12 residues long. Germline-derived CDR1 and CDR2 are DFQATT and SNEGSKA (reference sequence).

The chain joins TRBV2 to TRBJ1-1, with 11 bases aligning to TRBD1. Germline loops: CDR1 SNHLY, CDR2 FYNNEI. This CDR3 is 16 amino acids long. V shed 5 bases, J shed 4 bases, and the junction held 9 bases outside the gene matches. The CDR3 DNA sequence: TGTGCCAGCAGTCGGACAGGGGGCGACCGGGGCACTGAAGCTTTCTTT. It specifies CASSRTGGDRGTEAFF.

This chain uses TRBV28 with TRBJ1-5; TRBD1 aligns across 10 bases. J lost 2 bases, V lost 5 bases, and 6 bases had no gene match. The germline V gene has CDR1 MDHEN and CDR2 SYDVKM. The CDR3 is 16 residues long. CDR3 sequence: CASSPYGTGGNQPQHF. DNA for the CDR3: TGTGCCAGCAGTCCATACGGGACAGGGGGCAATCAGCCCCAGCATTTT. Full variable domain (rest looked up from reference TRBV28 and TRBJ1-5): DVKVTQSSRYLVKRTGEKVFLECVQDMDHENMFWYRQDPGLGLRLIYFSYDVKMKEKGDIPEGYSVSREKKERFSLILESASTNQTSMYLCASSPYGTGGNQPQHFGDGTRLSIL.

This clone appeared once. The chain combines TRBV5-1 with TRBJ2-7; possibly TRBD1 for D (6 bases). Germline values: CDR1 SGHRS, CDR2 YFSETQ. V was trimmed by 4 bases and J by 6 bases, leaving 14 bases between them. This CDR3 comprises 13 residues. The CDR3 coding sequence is TGCGCCAGCAGCCCAAGGACAGCTAGCGAGCAGTACTTC. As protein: CASSPRTASEQYF.

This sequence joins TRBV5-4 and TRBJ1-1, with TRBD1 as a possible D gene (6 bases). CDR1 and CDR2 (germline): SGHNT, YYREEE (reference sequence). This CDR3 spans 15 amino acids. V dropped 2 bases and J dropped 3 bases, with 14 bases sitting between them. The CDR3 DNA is TGTGCCAGCAGCTTAGCCGGGACACCGTACACTGAAGCTTTCTTT. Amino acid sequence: CASSLAGTPYTEAFF. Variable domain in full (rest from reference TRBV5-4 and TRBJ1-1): ETGVTQSPTHLIKTRGQQVTLRCSSQSGHNTVSWYQQALGQGPQFIFQYYREEENGRGNFPPRFSGLQFPNYSSELNVNALELDDSALYLCASSLAGTPYTEAFFGQGTRLTVV.

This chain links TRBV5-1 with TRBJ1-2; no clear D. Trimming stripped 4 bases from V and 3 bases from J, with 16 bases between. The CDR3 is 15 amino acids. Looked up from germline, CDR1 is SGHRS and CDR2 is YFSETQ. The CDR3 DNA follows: TGCGCCAGCAGCCCGGAAGGTGCCGAGGACTATGGCTACACCTTC. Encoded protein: CASSPEGAEDYGYTF.

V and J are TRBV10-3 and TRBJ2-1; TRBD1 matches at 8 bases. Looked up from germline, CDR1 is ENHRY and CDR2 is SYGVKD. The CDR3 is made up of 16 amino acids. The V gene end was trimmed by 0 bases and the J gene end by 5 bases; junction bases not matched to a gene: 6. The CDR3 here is CAISESDRGGHNEQFF. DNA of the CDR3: TGTGCCATCAGTGAGTCTGACAGGGGTGGCCACAATGAGCAGTTCTTC.

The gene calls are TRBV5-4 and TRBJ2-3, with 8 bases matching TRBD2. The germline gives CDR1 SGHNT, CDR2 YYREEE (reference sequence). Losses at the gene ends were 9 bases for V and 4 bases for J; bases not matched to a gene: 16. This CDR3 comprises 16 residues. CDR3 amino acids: CAISGGSGGPSDTQYF. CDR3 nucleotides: TGTGCCATCTCCGGGGGGAGCGGGGGTCCCTCAGATACGCAGTATTTT.

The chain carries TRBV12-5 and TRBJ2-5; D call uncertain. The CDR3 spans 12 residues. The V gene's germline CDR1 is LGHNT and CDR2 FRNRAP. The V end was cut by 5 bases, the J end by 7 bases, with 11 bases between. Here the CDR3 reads CASGLPYRTQYF. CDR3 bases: TGTGCTAGTGGTCTCCCCTACAGGACCCAGTACTTC.

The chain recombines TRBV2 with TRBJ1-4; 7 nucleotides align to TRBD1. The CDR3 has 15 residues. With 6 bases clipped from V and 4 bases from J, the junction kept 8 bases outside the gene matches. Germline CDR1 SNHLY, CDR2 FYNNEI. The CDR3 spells CASRAGTVNNEKLFF. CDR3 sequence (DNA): TGTGCCAGCAGGGCGGGGACAGTTAATAATGAAAAACTGTTTTTT.

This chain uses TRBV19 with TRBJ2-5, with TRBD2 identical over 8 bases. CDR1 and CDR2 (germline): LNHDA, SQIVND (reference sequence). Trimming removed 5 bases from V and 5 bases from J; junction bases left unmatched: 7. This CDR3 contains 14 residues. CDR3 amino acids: CASSPAGGRETQYF. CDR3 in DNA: TGTGCCAGTAGTCCTGCGGGGGGCCGGGAGACCCAGTACTTC.

CDR3 amino acids: CASSLEGAGVMNTEAFF. In DNA form, the CDR3 reads TGCGCCAGCAGCTTGGAGGGGGCCGGCGTCATGAACACTGAAGCTTTCTTT. The chain combines TRBV5-1 with TRBJ1-1, with TRBD1 identical over 7 bases. The germline gives CDR1 SGHRS, CDR2 YFSETQ. The CDR3 totals 17 residues. V was pared by 0 bases and J by 0 bases, with 8 bases of the junction left unmatched.

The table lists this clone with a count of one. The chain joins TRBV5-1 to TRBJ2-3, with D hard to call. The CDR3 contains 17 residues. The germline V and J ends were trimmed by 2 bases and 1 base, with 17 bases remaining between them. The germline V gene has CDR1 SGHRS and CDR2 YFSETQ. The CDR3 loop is CASSFQAALVGTDTQYF. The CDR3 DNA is TGCGCCAGCAGCTTCCAGGCAGCCTTAGTGGGCACAGATACGCAGTATTTT.

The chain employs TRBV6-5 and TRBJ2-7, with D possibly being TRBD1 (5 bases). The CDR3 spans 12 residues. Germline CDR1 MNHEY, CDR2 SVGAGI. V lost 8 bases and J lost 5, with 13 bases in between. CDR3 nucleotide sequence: TGTGCCAGCTCCTCAGGGATCCACGAGCAGTACTTC. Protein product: CASSSGIHEQYF.

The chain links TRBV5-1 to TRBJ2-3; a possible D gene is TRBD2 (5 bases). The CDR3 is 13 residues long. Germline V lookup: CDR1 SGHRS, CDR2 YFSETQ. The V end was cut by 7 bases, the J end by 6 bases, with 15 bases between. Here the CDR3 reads CASGPPGSDTQYF. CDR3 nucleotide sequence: TGCGCCAGCGGACCTCCGGGGTCGGATACGCAGTATTTT. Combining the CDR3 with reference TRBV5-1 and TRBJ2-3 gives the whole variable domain KAGVTQTPRYLIKTRGQQVTLSCSPISGHRSVSWYQQTPGQGLQFLFEYFSETQRNKGNFPGRFSGRQFSNSRSEMNVSTLELGDSALYLCASGPPGSDTQYFGPGTRLTVL.

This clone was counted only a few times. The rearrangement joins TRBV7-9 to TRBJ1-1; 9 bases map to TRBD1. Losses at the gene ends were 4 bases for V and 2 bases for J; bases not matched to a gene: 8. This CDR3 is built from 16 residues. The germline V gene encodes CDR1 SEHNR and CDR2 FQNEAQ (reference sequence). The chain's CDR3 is CASSYPGQGANTEAFF. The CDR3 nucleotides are TGTGCCAGCAGCTATCCGGGACAGGGAGCAAACACTGAAGCTTTCTTT.

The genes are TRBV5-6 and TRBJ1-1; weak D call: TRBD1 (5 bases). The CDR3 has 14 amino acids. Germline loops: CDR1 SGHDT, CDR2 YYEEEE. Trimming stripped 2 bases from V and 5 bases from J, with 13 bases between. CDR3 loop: CASSFGQLRTEAFF. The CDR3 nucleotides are TGTGCCAGCAGCTTTGGACAACTGAGGACTGAAGCTTTCTTT.

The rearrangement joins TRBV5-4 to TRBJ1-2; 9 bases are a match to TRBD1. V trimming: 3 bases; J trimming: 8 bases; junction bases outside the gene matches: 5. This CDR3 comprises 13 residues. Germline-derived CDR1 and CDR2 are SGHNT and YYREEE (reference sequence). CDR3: CASSSTGGRGYTF. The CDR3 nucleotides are TGTGCCAGCAGCTCAACAGGGGGCCGAGGCTACACCTTC. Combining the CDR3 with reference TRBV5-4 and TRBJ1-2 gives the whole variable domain ETGVTQSPTHLIKTRGQQVTLRCSSQSGHNTVSWYQQALGQGPQFIFQYYREEENGRGNFPPRFSGLQFPNYSSELNVNALELDDSALYLCASSSTGGRGYTFGSGTRLTVV.